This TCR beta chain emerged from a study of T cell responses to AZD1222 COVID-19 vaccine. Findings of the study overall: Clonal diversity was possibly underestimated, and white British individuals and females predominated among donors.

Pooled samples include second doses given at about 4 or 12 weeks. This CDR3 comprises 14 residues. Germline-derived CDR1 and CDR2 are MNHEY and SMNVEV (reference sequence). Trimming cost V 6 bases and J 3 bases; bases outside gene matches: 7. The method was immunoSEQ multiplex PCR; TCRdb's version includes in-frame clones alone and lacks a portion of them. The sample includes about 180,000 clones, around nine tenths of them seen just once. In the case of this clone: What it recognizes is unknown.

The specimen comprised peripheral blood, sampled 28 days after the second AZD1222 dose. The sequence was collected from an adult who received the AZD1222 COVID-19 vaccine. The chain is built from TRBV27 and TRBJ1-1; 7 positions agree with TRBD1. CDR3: CASRAQGGDTEAFF. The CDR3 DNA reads TGTGCCAGCAGGGCCCAGGGGGGAGACACTGAAGCTTTCTTT.